The rows below give T cell receptor beta chains drawn from one sample of a study of T-cell reconstitution after alpha-beta-depleted transplantation in children. TCRdb passed the PCR reads through MiXCR, listing each CDR3 protein once. The sample has 600,000 to 700,000 distinct CDR3 sequences; roughly 17% are singletons. Material: PBMCs from the stem cell graft donor, obtained from the stem cell graft. The receptors stem from a human donor who donated a stem cell graft to a child with acute myeloid leukemia. CDR3s include the opening cysteine and the closing phenylalanine or tryptophan. D genes are given only for firm matches. Clone size is shown for a subset of rows, as once, few, many or a class of expanded clone.

cdr3_length	v_call	clone_size	d_call	j_call	cdr3_nt	cdr3_aa
14	TRBV20-1	.	TRBD1	TRBJ1-4	TGCAGTGCTAGAGACTACAGGGGAGAGGAAAAACTGTTTTTT	CSARDYRGEEKLFF
16	TRBV5-1	.	TRBD2	TRBJ2-1	TGCGCCAGCAGCTCTGGACGGGGGGGAGGGATGAATGAGCAGTTCTTC	CASSSGRGGGMNEQFF
15	TRBV7-2	many	.	TRBJ1-5	TGTGCCAGCAGCTTAACACCAGACAGGAATCAGCCCCAGCATTTT	CASSLTPDRNQPQHF
12	TRBV7-9	few	TRBD1	TRBJ1-2	TGTGCCAGCAGCCCCAGGGGGCTCGGCTACACCTTC	CASSPRGLGYTF
15	TRBV15	.	TRBD2	TRBJ2-1	TGTGCCACCACCACCAAGGGACTACCATACAATGAGCAGTTCTTC	CATTTKGLPYNEQFF
14	TRBV6-1	many	.	TRBJ1-2	TGTGCCAGCAGCCGGACAACCACTAACTATGGCTACACCTTC	CASSRTTTNYGYTF
13	TRBV25-1	.	.	TRBJ2-2	TGTGCCAGCAGTGAGAGACATGCCGGGGAGCTGTTTTTT	CASSERHAGELFF
14	TRBV20-1	many	TRBD1	TRBJ2-3	TGCAGTGCCAAACCGGGACAGCACACAGATACGCAGTATTTT	CSAKPGQHTDTQYF
12	TRBV20-1	many	TRBD1	TRBJ1-2	TGCAGTGCTTCCGACAGGGGCTATGGCTACACCTTC	CSASDRGYGYTF
16	TRBV20-1	many	TRBD1	TRBJ2-1	TGCAGTGCTAGGATTGTTAAGGGGGCCTCCTACAATGAGCAGTTCTTC	CSARIVKGASYNEQFF
14	TRBV2	.	.	TRBJ1-6	TGTGCCAGCAGGCCTCAGGGTCTTGGTTCACCCCTCCACTTT	CASRPQGLGSPLHF
14	TRBV5-6	.	TRBD2	TRBJ2-4	TGTGCCAGCAGCTTGAGGCTAGCGGATAGCATTCAGTACTTC	CASSLRLADSIQYF
14	TRBV5-1	.	TRBD2	TRBJ2-3	TGCGCCAGCAGCTTCGGGGGGGCCAAGAATACGCAGTATTTT	CASSFGGAKNTQYF
16	TRBV5-1	few	.	TRBJ1-1	TGCGCCAGCAGCCGAACATTTCCCTCAGAGTCAACTGAAGCTTTCTTT	CASSRTFPSESTEAFF
15	TRBV7-9	.	TRBD2	TRBJ2-5	TGTGCCAGCAGCTTATCTAGCGGTGGGGAAGAGACCCAGTACTTC	CASSLSSGGEETQYF
15	TRBV28	few	TRBD1	TRBJ2-5	TGTGCCAGCACCCCTCAGGCAGGGGGCAGGGAGACCCAGTACTTC	CASTPQAGGRETQYF
13	TRBV20-1	many	TRBD1	TRBJ1-1	TGCAGTGCTGACGGACAGGGCGGCACTGAAGCTTTCTTT	CSADGQGGTEAFF
14	TRBV6-2/TRBV6-3	.	.	TRBJ2-4	TGTGCCAGCAGTTACGCAGGGGAGGGAAACATTCAGTACTTC	CASSYAGEGNIQYF
16	TRBV30	.	.	TRBJ2-5	TGTGCCTGGAGTGTAAGGGCCCCCCGGAGTCAAGAGACCCAGTACTTC	CAWSVRAPRSQETQYF
15	TRBV28	few	.	TRBJ1-5	TGTGCCAGCAGTCCTGTACAGGGACGCAATCAGCCCCAGCATTTT	CASSPVQGRNQPQHF
12	TRBV20-1	many	.	TRBJ2-7	TGCAGTGCTAGGGGAGCCGGACTCGAGCAGTACTTC	CSARGAGLEQYF
16	TRBV20-1	.	TRBD2	TRBJ2-2	TGCAGTGCTAGGCCCACTAGCGGGGGTGACACCGGGGAGCTGTTTTTT	CSARPTSGGDTGELFF
12	TRBV12-3/TRBV12-4	few	.	TRBJ1-5	TGTGCCAGCAGTCAAGGACGTCAGCCCCAGCATTTT	CASSQGRQPQHF
15	TRBV20-1	many	TRBD2	TRBJ2-1	TGCAGTGCTGTTAGCGGGTGGAGCTCCTACAATGAGCAGTTCTTC	CSAVSGWSSYNEQFF
17	TRBV7-9	few	TRBD1	TRBJ2-6	TGTGCCAGCAGCCTCCCGGGACAGAGTTCTGGGGCCAACGTCCTGACTTTC	CASSLPGQSSGANVLTF
15	TRBV5-1	.	.	TRBJ1-1	TGCGCCAGCAGCTTGGCCCTCTCAGGGGCGGCTGAAGCTTTCTTT	CASSLALSGAAEAFF
16	TRBV4-3	.	TRBD1	TRBJ2-7	TGCGCCAGCAGCCAATCTCATGGGACAGGGGGCTACGAGCAGTACTTC	CASSQSHGTGGYEQYF
14	TRBV10-3	many	.	TRBJ2-1	TGTGCCACGAGAGGAGGGGCCGCGATCAATGAGCAGTTCTTC	CATRGGAAINEQFF
14	TRBV20-1	many	.	TRBJ1-6	TGCAGTGGACTCATTTTGACCGGTTTCTCACCCCTCCACTTT	CSGLILTGFSPLHF
14	TRBV12-3/TRBV12-4	many	.	TRBJ2-5	TGTGCCAGCAGTTTTCGTCCGGGAGCAGAGACCCAGTACTTC	CASSFRPGAETQYF
14	TRBV5-6	.	TRBD1	TRBJ1-5	TGTGCCAGCAGCTTGGAAGGGGGCTCTCAGCCCCAGCATTTT	CASSLEGGSQPQHF
11	TRBV2	.	.	TRBJ2-5	TGTGCCAGCGGGTGGGCGGAGACCCAGTACTTC	CASGWAETQYF
14	TRBV12-3/TRBV12-4	many	.	TRBJ2-5	TGTGCCAGCAGTGACAAGTGGCGACAAGAGACCCAGTACTTC	CASSDKWRQETQYF
15	TRBV20-1	many	.	TRBJ1-5	TGCAGTGCTATCACGGGAGTTTATAGCAATCAGCCCCAGCATTTT	CSAITGVYSNQPQHF
13	TRBV12-5	few	.	TRBJ1-5	TGTGCTAGTGCCCCCGGGGGGGCTCAGCCCCAGCATTTT	CASAPGGAQPQHF
14	TRBV9	many	.	TRBJ2-3	TGTGCCAGCAGCGTAGTTCAGGAGCACGGTACGCAGTATTTT	CASSVVQEHGTQYF
13	TRBV20-1	.	.	TRBJ1-2	TGCAGTGCTTCCGGGACCGCTTTCTATGGCTACACCTTC	CSASGTAFYGYTF